This T cell receptor (beta chain) was sequenced during a study of cytomegalovirus exposure and HLA in healthy donors. The PCR was carried out with 60 Vbeta primers and 13 Jbeta primers. Some clones are missing from TCRdb's copy, which holds only in-frame ones; the method was immunoSEQ multiplex PCR. Counted here are about 130,000 clones, roughly 68% occurring once; the ten biggest clones make up around 3.9%. The sequence derives from a woman aged 45-65 years in good health and CMV-seropositive. Sequences were obtained from PBMCs.

The DNA for the CDR3 is TGTGCCATCAGTGGGGGCCAGAACACTGAAGCTTTCTTT. This encodes CAISGGQNTEAFF. The chain couples TRBV10-3 to TRBJ1-1, with a tentative D call TRBD1 (5 bases). The CDR3 has 13 residues. CDR1 ENHRY and CDR2 SYGVKD come from the germline V gene. V dropped 4 bases and J dropped 1 base, with 7 bases sitting between them.